This T cell receptor (beta chain) appears in the sequencing data of a study of blood T cell repertoires in COVID-19. The germline V gene encodes CDR1 MNHEY and CDR2 SMNVEV (reference sequence). The CDR3 has 16 amino acids. Deletions cut 1 base from V and 1 base from J, with 12 bases between. Produced via immunoSEQ multiplex PCR; TCRdb's table is partial and in-frame only. The sample lists 52,000 or so clones, 90% to 95% seen once, with 3% to 5% in the top ten. The chain carries TRBV27 and TRBJ2-3; a possible D gene is TRBD1 (6 bases). This TCR came from a man aged 50-60 years with acute or convalescent COVID-19. Sample: peripheral blood. The DNA of the CDR3 is TGTGCCAGCAGTTTATTGAGGGGGTTTGGCACAGATACGCAGTATTTT. It yields the protein CASSLLRGFGTDTQYF.